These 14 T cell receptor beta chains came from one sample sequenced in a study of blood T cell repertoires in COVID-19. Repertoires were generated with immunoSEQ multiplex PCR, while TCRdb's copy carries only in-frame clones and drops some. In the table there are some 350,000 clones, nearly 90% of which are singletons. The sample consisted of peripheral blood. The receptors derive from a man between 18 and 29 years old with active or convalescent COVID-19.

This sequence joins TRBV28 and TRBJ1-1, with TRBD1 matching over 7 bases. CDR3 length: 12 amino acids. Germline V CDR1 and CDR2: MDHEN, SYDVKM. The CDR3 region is CATYRGNTEAFF. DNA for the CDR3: TGTGCGACTTACAGGGGCAACACTGAAGCTTTCTTT. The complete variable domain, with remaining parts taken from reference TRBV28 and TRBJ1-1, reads DVKVTQSSRYLVKRTGEKVFLECVQDMDHENMFWYRQDPGLGLRLIYFSYDVKMKEKGDIPEGYSVSREKKERFSLILESASTNQTSMYLCATYRGNTEAFFGQGTRLTVV.

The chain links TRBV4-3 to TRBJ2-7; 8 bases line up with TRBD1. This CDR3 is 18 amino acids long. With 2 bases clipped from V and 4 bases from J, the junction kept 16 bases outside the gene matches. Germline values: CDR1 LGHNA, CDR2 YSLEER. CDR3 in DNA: TGCGCCAGCAGCCAACCGACAGGGGAAGCGGGCCTTGGTTACGAGCAGTACTTC. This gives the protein CASSQPTGEAGLGYEQYF.

The chain's CDR3 is CASSRQVLGNEKLFF. As DNA, the CDR3 is TGTGCCAGTAGTAGACAGGTGCTTGGTAATGAAAAACTGTTTTTT. The chain combines TRBV19 with TRBJ1-4; weak D call: TRBD1 (6 bases). The CDR3 consists of 15 residues. The V gene lost 4 bases and the J gene lost 4 bases, with 13 bases spanning the gap. The germline V gene encodes CDR1 LNHDA and CDR2 SQIVND (reference sequence).

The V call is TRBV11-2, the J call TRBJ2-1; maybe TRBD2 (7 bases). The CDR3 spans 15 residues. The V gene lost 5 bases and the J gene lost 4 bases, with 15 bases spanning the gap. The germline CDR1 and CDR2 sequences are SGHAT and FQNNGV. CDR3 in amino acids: CASSPEGGSYNEQFF. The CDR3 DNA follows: TGTGCCAGCAGCCCCGAGGGGGGGTCGTACAATGAGCAGTTCTTC.

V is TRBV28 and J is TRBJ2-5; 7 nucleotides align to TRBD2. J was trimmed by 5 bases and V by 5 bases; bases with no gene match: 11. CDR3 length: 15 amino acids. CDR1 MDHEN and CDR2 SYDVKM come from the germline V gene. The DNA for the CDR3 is TGTGCCAGCAGTCCGATGGGAGGGCTTGAGGAGACCCAGTACTTC. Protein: CASSPMGGLEETQYF.

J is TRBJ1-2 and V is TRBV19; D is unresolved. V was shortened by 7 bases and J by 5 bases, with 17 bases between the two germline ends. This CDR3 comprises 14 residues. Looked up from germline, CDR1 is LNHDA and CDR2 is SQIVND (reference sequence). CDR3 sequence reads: CASTSGVGDYGYTF. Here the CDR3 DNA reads TGTGCCAGTACCTCCGGGGTGGGCGATTATGGCTACACCTTC.

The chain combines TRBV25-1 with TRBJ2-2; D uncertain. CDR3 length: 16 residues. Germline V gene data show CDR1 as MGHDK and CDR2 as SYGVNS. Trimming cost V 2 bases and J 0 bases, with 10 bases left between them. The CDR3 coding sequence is TGTGCCAGCAGTGAAAGCGAGCGATCGAACACCGGGGAGCTGTTTTTT. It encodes CASSESERSNTGELFF.

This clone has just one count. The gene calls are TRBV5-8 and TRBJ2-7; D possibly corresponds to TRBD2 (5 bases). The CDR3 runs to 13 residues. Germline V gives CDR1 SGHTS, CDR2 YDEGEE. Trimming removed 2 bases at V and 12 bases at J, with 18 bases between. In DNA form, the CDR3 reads TGTGCCAGCAGCTTTGGCGGGCTTGACACGTGGTACTTC. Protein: CASSFGGLDTWYF. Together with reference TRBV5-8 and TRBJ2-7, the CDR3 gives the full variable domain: EAGVTQSPTHLIKTRGQQATLRCSPISGHTSVYWYQQALGLGLQFLLWYDEGEERNRGNFPPRFSGRQFPNYSSELNVNALELEDSALYLCASSFGGLDTWYFGPGTRLTVT.

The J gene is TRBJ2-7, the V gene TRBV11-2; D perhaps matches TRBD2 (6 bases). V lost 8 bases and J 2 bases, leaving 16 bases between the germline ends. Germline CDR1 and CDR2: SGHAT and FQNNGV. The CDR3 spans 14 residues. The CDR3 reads CASALWGETYEQYF. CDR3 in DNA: TGTGCCAGCGCCTTATGGGGGGAGACCTACGAGCAGTACTTC.

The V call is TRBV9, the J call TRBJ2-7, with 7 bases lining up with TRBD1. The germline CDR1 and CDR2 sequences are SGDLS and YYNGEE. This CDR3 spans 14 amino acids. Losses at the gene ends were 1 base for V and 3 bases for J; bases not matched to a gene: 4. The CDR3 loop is CASSVQGENYEQYF. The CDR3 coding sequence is TGTGCCAGCAGCGTACAGGGGGAAAACTACGAGCAGTACTTC.

CDR3 residues: CASSSSGGSSYEQYF. Written as DNA, the CDR3 is TGTGCCAGCAGCTCTAGCGGGGGGAGCTCCTACGAGCAGTACTTC. The J gene is TRBJ2-7, the V gene TRBV5-5; 11 bases line up with TRBD2. The CDR3 totals 15 residues. V was clipped by 3 bases and J by 0 bases; unmatched bases: 2. CDR1 is SGHKS, CDR2 YYEKEE, per germline (reference sequence).

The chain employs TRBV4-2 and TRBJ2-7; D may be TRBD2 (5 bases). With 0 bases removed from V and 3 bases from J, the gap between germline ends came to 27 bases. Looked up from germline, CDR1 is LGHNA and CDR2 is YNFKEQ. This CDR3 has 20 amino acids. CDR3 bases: TGTGCCAGCAGCCAAGATCGTAACGGAGAAAGCGGAAGATCCCTCTACGAGCAGTACTTC. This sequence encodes CASSQDRNGESGRSLYEQYF.

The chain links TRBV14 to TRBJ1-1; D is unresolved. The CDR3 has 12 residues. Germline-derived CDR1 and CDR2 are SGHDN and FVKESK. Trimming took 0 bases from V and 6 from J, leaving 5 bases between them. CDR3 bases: TGTGCCAGCAGCCAAGATCGGGCTGAAGCTTTCTTT. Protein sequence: CASSQDRAEAFF.

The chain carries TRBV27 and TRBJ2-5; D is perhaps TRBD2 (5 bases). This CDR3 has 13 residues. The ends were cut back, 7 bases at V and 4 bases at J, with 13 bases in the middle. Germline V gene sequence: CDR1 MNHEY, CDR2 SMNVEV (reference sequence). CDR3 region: CASTRPGTETQYF. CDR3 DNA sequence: TGTGCCAGCACAAGGCCGGGAACAGAGACCCAGTACTTC.